The clone carrying this TCR beta chain was seen ten or more times. The target antigen is unknown. The data were obtained in a study of liver allograft versus peripheral blood T cells. Study summary: A comparison was made between T cell receptor repertoires in transplanted livers and those in recipients' peripheral blood. Notes on the study in general: Peripheral blood reportedly held T cell receptor repertoires that differed from those inside liver allografts.

TCRdb reprocessed the reads with MiXCR, giving one entry per CDR3 protein. The profile shows some 1,100 distinct CDR3 sequences, roughly a fifth of them singletons. Germline V gene lookup returns CDR1 MNHEY and CDR2 SMNVEV (reference sequence). This CDR3 comprises 14 residues. Trimming removed 6 bases from V and 1 base from J, with 10 bases in between. The clonotype was recovered from a human patient who had a liver transplant. Some T cells here may be from the graft donor. The chain joins TRBV27 to TRBJ1-5; D is undetermined. As DNA, the CDR3 is TGTGCCAGCAGCCCAGACTGGAGCAATCAGCCCCAGCATTTT. Translating gives CASSPDWSNQPQHF.